One sample yielded the 16 T cell receptor beta chains listed below, sequenced in a study of blood T cell repertoires in COVID-19. Using immunoSEQ multiplex PCR, the repertoire was profiled, and TCRdb retains in-frame clones only, with some absent. The sample lists about 300,000 clones, 86% occurring once. Sequenced sample: peripheral blood. The receptors originated from a woman between 50 and 59 years old with acute or convalescent COVID-19.

CDR3 loop: CASRSSRTSGSNEQFF. The CDR3 nucleotides are TGTGCCAGCAGATCTTCCCGGACTAGCGGGAGTAATGAGCAGTTCTTC. This rearrangement joins TRBV6-6 to TRBJ2-1; 13 bases match TRBD2. Germline-derived CDR1 and CDR2 are MNHNY and SVGAGI (reference sequence). J gave up 7 bases and V 6 bases, and 9 bases lay outside the gene matches. This CDR3 spans 16 amino acids.

This clone was seen just once. The rearrangement uses TRBV5-1 and TRBJ1-1; TRBD1 matches 8 bases. The germline V gene has CDR1 SGHRS and CDR2 YFSETQ. V gave up 2 bases and J gave up 5 bases; unmatched junction bases: 8. This CDR3 spans 15 amino acids. The CDR3 here is CASSFTGTGLTEAFF. The DNA of the CDR3 is TGCGCCAGCAGCTTTACCGGGACAGGATTGACTGAAGCTTTCTTT.

This clone was counted once. The chain links TRBV10-1 to TRBJ2-2, with a possible D match to TRBD2 (6 bases). Trimming shortened V by 0 bases and J by 2 bases, and 13 bases separated the two germline ends. This CDR3 spans 17 amino acids. Germline V gives CDR1 WNHNN, CDR2 SYGVQD (reference sequence). This chain's CDR3 is CASSESGWEVNTGELFF. CDR3 bases: TGCGCCAGCAGTGAGTCGGGATGGGAGGTCAACACCGGGGAGCTGTTTTTT.

This clone appeared a single time. The rearrangement joins TRBV7-9 to TRBJ2-7; the match to TRBD2 covers 10 bases. V trimming: 3 bases; J trimming: 6 bases; junction bases outside the gene matches: 8. The CDR3 is made up of 15 amino acids. Germline values: CDR1 SEHNR, CDR2 FQNEAQ (reference sequence). DNA of the CDR3: TGTGCCAGCAGCTTTCTAGCGGGAGAGGGCGCCGAGCAGTACTTC. Amino acid sequence: CASSFLAGEGAEQYF.

The chain carries TRBV7-9 and TRBJ1-3; perhaps TRBD1 as D (5 bases). The V and J ends lost 1 base and 0 bases respectively, with 19 bases between them. CDR1 is SEHNR, CDR2 FQNEAQ, per germline (reference sequence). The CDR3 consists of 19 residues. Written as DNA, the CDR3 is TGTGCCAGCAGCTTAGATCTGGGGTGGGGCGCCAGCTCTGGAAACACCATATATTTT. Amino acid sequence: CASSLDLGWGASSGNTIYF.

This clone was seen once. The rearrangement joins TRBV7-3 to TRBJ2-5; D is undetermined. The CDR3 has 13 residues. Germline V gene data show CDR1 as SGHTA and CDR2 as FQGTGA. Trimming removed 5 bases from V and 2 bases from J, with 9 bases in between. The CDR3 loop reads CASSRGSQETQYF. DNA of the CDR3: TGTGCCAGCAGCCGCGGTTCACAAGAGACCCAGTACTTC.

V usage is TRBV19 and J usage is TRBJ2-1; tentative D call: TRBD1 (5 bases). This CDR3 has 15 amino acids. Trimming shortened V by 3 bases and J by 1 base, and 10 bases separated the two germline ends. Germline V gives CDR1 LNHDA, CDR2 SQIVND (reference sequence). In DNA, the CDR3 is TGTGCCAGTAGTATTATGCAGGGATCCTACAATGAGCAGTTCTTC. It specifies CASSIMQGSYNEQFF.

This clone was detected a few times. The identical CDR3 is also encoded by other nucleotide sequences in the sample. V gene TRBV6-6 combines with J gene TRBJ2-3; 14 positions agree with TRBD2. The CDR3 covers 16 residues. The trim removed 2 bases at V and 6 bases at J, leaving 4 bases unmatched. Germline V gene lookup returns CDR1 MNHNY and CDR2 SVGAGI (reference sequence). In DNA, the CDR3 is TGTGCCAGCAGTTACAGGACTAGCGGGAGGCCTGATACGCAGTATTTT. It encodes CASSYRTSGRPDTQYF.

The chain has TRBV7-3 and TRBJ1-2, with D unresolved. CDR1 is SGHTA and CDR2 is FQGTGA in the germline V gene. This CDR3 spans 13 amino acids. V dropped 2 bases and J dropped 5 bases, with 9 bases sitting between them. The CDR3 region is CASSLLGAYGYTF. As DNA, the CDR3 is TGTGCCAGCAGCTTACTCGGAGCGTATGGCTACACCTTC.

The CDR3 loop is CASSDGTSGTYTQYF. The CDR3 DNA sequence: TGTGCCAGTAGCGATGGGACTAGCGGGACCTATACGCAGTATTTT. The V gene is TRBV19, the J gene TRBJ2-3; 13 bases are shared with TRBD2. The CDR3 contains 15 residues. Germline V gene lookup returns CDR1 LNHDA and CDR2 SQIVND (reference sequence). J was trimmed by 7 bases and V by 6 bases; bases with no gene match: 7. The full variable domain, in which reference TRBV19 and TRBJ2-3 provide the parts outside the CDR3, is DGGITQSPKYLFRKEGQNVTLSCEQNLNHDAMYWYRQDPGQGLRLIYYSQIVNDFQKGDIAEGYSVSREKKESFPLTVTSAQKNPTAFYLCASSDGTSGTYTQYFGPGTRLTVL.

The chain uses TRBV3-1 (or the pseudogene TRBV3-2) and TRBJ2-2; 9 nucleotides align to TRBD1. V was pared by 4 bases and J by 4 bases, with 1 base of the junction left unmatched. The germline CDR1 and CDR2 sequences are LGHDT and YNNKEL (reference sequence). This CDR3 region has 14 residues. The CDR3 is CASSLTGGTGELFF. The CDR3 DNA follows: TGTGCCAGCAGCCTGACAGGGGGCACCGGGGAGCTGTTTTTT.

This chain links TRBV5-8 with TRBJ2-1; D might be TRBD1 (6 bases). V was trimmed by 4 bases and J by 9 bases, leaving 11 bases between them. Germline CDR1 SGHTS, CDR2 YDEGEE. The CDR3 consists of 12 residues. The CDR3: CASSRTELEQFF. CDR3 DNA: TGTGCCAGCAGCCGGACAGAGCTTGAGCAGTTCTTC.

The chain uses TRBV5-5 and TRBJ1-2; D is possibly TRBD1 (5 bases). Per the germline V gene, CDR1 is SGHKS and CDR2 is YYEKEE (reference sequence). V lost 4 bases to trimming and J lost 6 bases, with 16 bases between them. This CDR3 has 14 residues. The CDR3: CASSPSRDLDGYTF. In nucleotides, the CDR3 is TGTGCCAGCAGCCCGTCCCGGGACTTGGATGGCTACACCTTC.

The chain has TRBV5-1 and TRBJ2-3; tentatively, D is TRBD2 (5 bases). CDR1 is SGHRS, CDR2 YFSETQ, per germline. V was pared by 6 bases and J by 3 bases, with 11 bases between. The CDR3 totals 13 residues. The CDR3 DNA reads as TGCGCCAGCACCGACTATCGGACAGATACGCAGTATTTT. This encodes CASTDYRTDTQYF.

V gene TRBV28 combines with J gene TRBJ1-6; weak D call: TRBD1 (5 bases). The germline V gene encodes CDR1 MDHEN and CDR2 SYDVKM. V dropped 2 bases and J dropped 12 bases, with 11 bases sitting between them. The CDR3 is 13 residues long. For the CDR3, the DNA is TGTGCCAGCAGTTTACGGCGGACATTACCCCTCCACTTT. Translated, it gives CASSLRRTLPLHF.

The chain combines TRBV7-2 with TRBJ2-3, with D perhaps matching TRBD2 (5 bases). V was cut by 4 bases and J by 2 bases, with 10 bases left in between. The CDR3 covers 14 residues. The germline V gene has CDR1 SGHTA and CDR2 FQGNSA. This CDR3 reads CASSSTRDTDTQYF. The CDR3 region has the DNA TGTGCCAGCAGCTCCACGAGGGACACAGATACGCAGTATTTT.